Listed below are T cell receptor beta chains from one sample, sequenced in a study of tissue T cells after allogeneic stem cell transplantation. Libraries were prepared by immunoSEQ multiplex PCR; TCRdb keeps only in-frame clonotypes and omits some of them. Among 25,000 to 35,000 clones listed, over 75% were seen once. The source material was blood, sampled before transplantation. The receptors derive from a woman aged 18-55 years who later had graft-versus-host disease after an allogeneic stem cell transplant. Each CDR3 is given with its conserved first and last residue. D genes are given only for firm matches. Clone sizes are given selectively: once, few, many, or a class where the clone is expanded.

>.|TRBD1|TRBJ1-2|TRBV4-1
TGCGCCAGCAGCTTAGGACAGGGGAACTATGGCTACACCTTC
CASSLGQGNYGYTF
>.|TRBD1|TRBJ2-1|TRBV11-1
TGTGCCAGCAGCTTGGCGGGCAGGGGGATCTTCAATGAGCAGTTCTTC
CASSLAGRGIFNEQFF
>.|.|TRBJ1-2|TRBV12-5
TGTGCTAGTGGTTTGGATCAGGGCACGCGTGGCTACACCTTC
CASGLDQGTRGYTF
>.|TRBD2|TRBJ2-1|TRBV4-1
TGCGCCAGCAGCCAAGATAGTAAATATCGGGGGGATCTCAATGAGCAGTTCTTC
CASSQDSKYRGDLNEQFF
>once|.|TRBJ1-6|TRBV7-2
TGTGCCAGCAGCTCTGGGCCTGGTAGGTTTTCACCCCTCCACTTT
CASSSGPGRFSPLHF
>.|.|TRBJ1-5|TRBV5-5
TGTGCCAGCAGCTTGGCCGGCAATCAGCCCCAGCATTTT
CASSLAGNQPQHF
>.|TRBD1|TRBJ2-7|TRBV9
TGTGCCAGCAGCGAGCCGGCCACAGGGGGCTACGAGCAGTACTTC
CASSEPATGGYEQYF
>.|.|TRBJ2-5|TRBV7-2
TGTGCCAGCAGCTTAGGGCAGCCCGAGGTAGTGACCCAGTACTTC
CASSLGQPEVVTQYF
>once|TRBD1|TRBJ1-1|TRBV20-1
TGCAGTGCTAGTACGACAGGGATAGAGGGTGAAGCTTTCTTT
CSASTTGIEGEAFF
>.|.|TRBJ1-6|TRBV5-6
TGTGCCAGCATGGCGGGGCTCGGACGGAACTATAATTCACCCCTCCACTTT
CASMAGLGRNYNSPLHF
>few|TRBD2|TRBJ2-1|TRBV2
TGTGCCAGCAGGGCAACTAGCGGATCCTACAATGAGCAGTTCTTC
CASRATSGSYNEQFF
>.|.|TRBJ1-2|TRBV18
TGTGCCAGCCCTGAGGGGACAACCTTTCGAGGCTACACCTTC
CASPEGTTFRGYTF
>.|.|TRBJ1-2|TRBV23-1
TGCGCCAGCAGTCGTTTAGGGGCTGTTAGTGGCTACACCTTC
CASSRLGAVSGYTF
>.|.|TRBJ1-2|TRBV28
TGTGCCAGCACCGACCCGGGGATCGTGATCGGCTACACCTTC
CASTDPGIVIGYTF
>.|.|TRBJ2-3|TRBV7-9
TGTGCCAGCAGCTTAGCTCGGGGAGGCACAGATACGCAGTATTTT
CASSLARGGTDTQYF
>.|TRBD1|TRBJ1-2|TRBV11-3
TGTGCCAGCAGGGGGACAGTAGGAGGCTACACCTTC
CASRGTVGGYTF
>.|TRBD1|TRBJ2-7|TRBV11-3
TGTGCCAGCAGCTCCGGGACAGGGAACGAGCAGTACTTC
CASSSGTGNEQYF
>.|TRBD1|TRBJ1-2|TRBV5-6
TGTGCCAGCAGCTCGGACAGGGGGCGCCGCGGTGATGGCTACACCTTC
CASSSDRGRRGDGYTF
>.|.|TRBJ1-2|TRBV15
TGTGCCACCAGCAGACGGACCGGGACAATAGTCTATGGCTACACCTTC
CATSRRTGTIVYGYTF
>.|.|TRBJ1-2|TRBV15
TGTGCCACCAGCCTCTCGGGGGTATACTACACCTTC
CATSLSGVYYTF
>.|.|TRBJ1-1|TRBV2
TGTGCCAGCAGTGACGAGGGGGGTGTCACTGAAGCTTTCTTT
CASSDEGGVTEAFF
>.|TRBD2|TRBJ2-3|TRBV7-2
TGTGCCAGCAGCTCAGGGACTAGCGGGGCTGCGCAGTATTTT
CASSSGTSGAAQYF
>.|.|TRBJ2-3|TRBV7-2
TGTGCCAGCAGCTTTGGGGGCCTCACAGATACGCAGTATTTT
CASSFGGLTDTQYF
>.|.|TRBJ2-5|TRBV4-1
TGCGCCAGCAGCTTTGTTCAGGTGGTCGGGGAGACCCAGTACTTC
CASSFVQVVGETQYF
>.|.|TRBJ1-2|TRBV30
TGTGCCTGTCAGGCGAGGGGCGCCGTCTATGGCTACACCTTC
CACQARGAVYGYTF
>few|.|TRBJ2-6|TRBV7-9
TGTGCCAGCAGCTCGTCCTTGGCGGCCAACGTCCTGACTTTC
CASSSSLAANVLTF
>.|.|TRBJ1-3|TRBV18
TGTGCCAGCTCACCGACCCAGGACACCATATATTTT
CASSPTQDTIYF
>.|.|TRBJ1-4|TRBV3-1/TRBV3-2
TGTGCCATTTGGTGCCCTAATGAAAAACTGTTTTTT
CAIWCPNEKLFF
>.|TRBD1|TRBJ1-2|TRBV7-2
TGTGCCAGCAGCCCTGGGGGGGGAACAGGGGACCGCTATGGCTACACCTTC
CASSPGGGTGDRYGYTF
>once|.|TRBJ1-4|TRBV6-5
TGTGCCAGCAGGCCCGGACAGATTAATGAAAAACTGTTTTTT
CASRPGQINEKLFF
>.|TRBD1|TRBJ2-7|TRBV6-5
TGTGCCAGCAGCCCCCGACAGGGATGGAGTTACGAGCAGTACTTC
CASSPRQGWSYEQYF
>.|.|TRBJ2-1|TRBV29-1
TGCAGCGTTGTAGGGTCGGTCAATGAGCAGTTCTTC
CSVVGSVNEQFF
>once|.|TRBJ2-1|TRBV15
TGTGCCACCAGCAGAGATTCGGACAGATACAATGAGCAGTTCTTC
CATSRDSDRYNEQFF
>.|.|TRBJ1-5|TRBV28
TGTGCCAGCACCCCCCCGGGATCTCTAAATCAGCCCCAGCATTTT
CASTPPGSLNQPQHF
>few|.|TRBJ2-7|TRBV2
TGTGCCAGCAGGGGCCCTAGCGCCTACGAGCAGTACTTC
CASRGPSAYEQYF
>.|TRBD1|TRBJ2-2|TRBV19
TGTGCCAGTAGTCCAGGGGGCGCTGGCACCGGGGAGCTGTTTTTT
CASSPGGAGTGELFF
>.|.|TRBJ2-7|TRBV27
TGTGCCAGCAGTCTCGGGTCAGGGGAGCAGTACTTC
CASSLGSGEQYF
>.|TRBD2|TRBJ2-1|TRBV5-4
TGTGCCGACAGGACGGTAACTAGCGGGGGGTTGAATGAGCAGTTCTTC
CADRTVTSGGLNEQFF
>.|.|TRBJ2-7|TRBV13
TGTGCCAGCAGCTTAAACCGCTACGAGCAGTACTTC
CASSLNRYEQYF
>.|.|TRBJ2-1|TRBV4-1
TGCGCCAGCAGCCAAGTGGATATGGGAGTCAGCTCCTACAATGAGCAGTTCTTC
CASSQVDMGVSSYNEQFF
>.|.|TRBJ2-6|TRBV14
TGTGCCAGCAGCAGGGTGTCTGGGGCCAACGTCCTGACTTTC
CASSRVSGANVLTF
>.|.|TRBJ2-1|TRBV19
TGTGCCAGTAGTGCTAGGGCGACCGGCGGTGAGCAGTTCTTC
CASSARATGGEQFF
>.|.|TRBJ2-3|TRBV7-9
TGTGCCAGCAGCCCTGAAGGGGCAGATACGCAGTATTTT
CASSPEGADTQYF
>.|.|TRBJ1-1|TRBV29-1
TGCAGCGTTGAAGATCGGAAGAGGTCGGAAGCTTTCTTT
CSVEDRKRSEAFF
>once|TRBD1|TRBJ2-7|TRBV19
TGTGCCAGTAGTCCGGACAGGCGCGAGCAGTACTTC
CASSPDRREQYF
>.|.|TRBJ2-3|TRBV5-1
TGCGCCAGCAGCTTGACGGATTCTAGCACAGATACGCAGTATTTT
CASSLTDSSTDTQYF
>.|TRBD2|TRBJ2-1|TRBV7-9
TGTGCCAGCAGCTTTAGCGGGGGGGCCATGGATGAGCAGTTCTTC
CASSFSGGAMDEQFF
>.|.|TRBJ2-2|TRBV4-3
TGCGCCAGCAGCCAAGGGGCCGGGACCACCGGGGAGCTGTTTTTT
CASSQGAGTTGELFF
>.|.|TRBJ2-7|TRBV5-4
TGTGCCAGCAGTAGTTGGAGGGCCGGGAGCTACGAGCAGTACTTC
CASSSWRAGSYEQYF
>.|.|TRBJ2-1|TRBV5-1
TGCGCCAGCAGCTTGGACCAGGACCATACCTACAATGAGCAGTTCTTC
CASSLDQDHTYNEQFF
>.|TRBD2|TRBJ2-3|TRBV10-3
TGTGCCATCAGTGAAGGACTAGCGGGGAGCACAGATACGCAGTATTTT
CAISEGLAGSTDTQYF